This T cell receptor beta chain was retrieved from a study of regulatory T cells in long-lasting Graves disease. The table lists this clonotype with many counts. Sequencing libraries for TCR beta were prepared with iRepertoire HTBI primers and Arm-PCR of CDR3 regions. Each CDR3 protein is one row after TCRdb ran MiXCR on the multiplex PCR reads. The table shows some 300,000 distinct CDR3 sequences, with 22% occurring only once. Germline V CDR1 and CDR2: SQVTM, ANQGSEA. This CDR3 contains 14 residues. The time point: persistent/refractory GD, antithyroid drugs over 5 years with positive TRAb. Following extraction of RNA from PBMCs, that RNA was used to make the TCR library.

The chain couples TRBV29-1 to TRBJ1-2; 7 nucleotides line up with TRBD1. The TCR comes from a female donor with Graves disease. Sequencing was performed on peripheral blood mononuclear cells (PBMCs), taken when the disease was refractory, from a patient treated with antithyroid drugs. Here the CDR3 DNA reads TGCACCACTTCTATAACAGGGGCTGCGCATGGCTACACCTTC. Amino acid sequence: CTTSITGAAHGYTF. Looking up the rest from reference TRBV29-1 and TRBJ1-2 gives the full variable domain: SAVISQKPSRDICQRGTSLTIQCQVDSQVTMMFWYRQQPGQSLTLIATANQGSEATYESGFVIDKFPISRPNLTFSTLTVSNMSPEDSSIYLCTTSITGAAHGYTFGSGTRLTVV.